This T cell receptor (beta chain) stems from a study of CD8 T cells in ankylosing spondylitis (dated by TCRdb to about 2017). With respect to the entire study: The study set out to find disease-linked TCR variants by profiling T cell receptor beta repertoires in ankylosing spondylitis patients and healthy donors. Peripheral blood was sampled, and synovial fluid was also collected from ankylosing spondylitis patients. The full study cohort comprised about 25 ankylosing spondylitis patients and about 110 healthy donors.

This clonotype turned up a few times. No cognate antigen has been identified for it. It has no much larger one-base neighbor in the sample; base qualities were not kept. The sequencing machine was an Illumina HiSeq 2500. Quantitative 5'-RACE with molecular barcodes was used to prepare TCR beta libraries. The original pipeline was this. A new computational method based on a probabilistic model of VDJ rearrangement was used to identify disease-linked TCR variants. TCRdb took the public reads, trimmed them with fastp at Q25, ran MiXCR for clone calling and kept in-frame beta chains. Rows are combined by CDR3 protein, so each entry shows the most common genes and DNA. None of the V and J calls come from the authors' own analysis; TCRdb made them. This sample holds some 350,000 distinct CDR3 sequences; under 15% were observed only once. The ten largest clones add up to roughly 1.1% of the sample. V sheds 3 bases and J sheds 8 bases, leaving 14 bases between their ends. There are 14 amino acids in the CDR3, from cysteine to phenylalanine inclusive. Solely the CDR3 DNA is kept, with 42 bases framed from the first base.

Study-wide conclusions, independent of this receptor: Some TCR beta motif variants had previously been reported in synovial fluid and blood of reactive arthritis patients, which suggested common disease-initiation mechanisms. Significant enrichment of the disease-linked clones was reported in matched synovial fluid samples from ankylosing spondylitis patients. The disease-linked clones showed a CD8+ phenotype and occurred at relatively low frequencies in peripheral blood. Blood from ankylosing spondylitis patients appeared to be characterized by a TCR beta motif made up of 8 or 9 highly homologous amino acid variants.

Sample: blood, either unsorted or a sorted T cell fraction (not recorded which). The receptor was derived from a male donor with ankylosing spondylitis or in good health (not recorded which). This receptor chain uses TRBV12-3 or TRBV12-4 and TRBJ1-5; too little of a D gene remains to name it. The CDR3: CASSFSSFGEPQHF. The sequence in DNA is TGTGCCAGCAGTTTCAGCAGTTTCGGGGAGCCCCAGCATTTT.